This T cell receptor beta chain originates from a study of blood T cell repertoires in COVID-19. Study information: The United States, Italy and Spain provided the acute and convalescent COVID-19 samples.

Original processing notes: Estimated nucleated cell counts came from reference gene primer amplification. Sequenced by immunoSEQ multiplex PCR; TCRdb stores in-frame clones only, minus some. That table supplies the V and J calls and clone size; D and trimming were determined from the DNA. The sample lists approximately 350,000 clones, around 87% seen once, with roughly 1% in the top ten. CDR1 and CDR2 (germline): MNHNY, SVGAGI (reference sequence). V lost 6 bases, J lost 0 bases, and 38 bases lay in between. The CDR3 has 23 amino acids. This sequence was found in a man aged 18 to 35 who had recovered from COVID-19. The chain recombines TRBV6-6 with TRBJ1-1; D call uncertain. The specimen sequenced was PBMCs or T cells enriched from blood (not recorded which). Written as DNA, the CDR3 is TGTGCCAGCAGCTGGGTGCTGCCAGCAGTTGGGAGCTGGGAAGCACAGATGAACACTGAAGCTTTCTTT. Encoded protein: CASSWVLPAVGSWEAQMNTEAFF.